Shown below are 30 T cell receptor beta chains from a single sample sequenced in a study of response to subunit inactivated influenza vaccine (dated by TCRdb to the late 2010s). The method was RT-PCR. Sequencing took place on an Illumina HiSeq 2500. The public reads were quality trimmed at Q25 with fastp and then assembled into clones with MiXCR by TCRdb, keeping productive beta chains. Every distinct CDR3 protein forms one entry, paired with its most common genes and DNA. The sample includes over 800,000 distinct CDR3 sequences, with approximately 21% observed a single time. The top ten hold around 9.6% of the sample. Specimen: PBMCs from blood, collected 5 days after vaccination. The receptor set was obtained from a man in his fifties who received an inactivated influenza vaccine. Donor details come from another sample of the same person, matched by shared clones.

The CDR3 DNA sequence: TGCAGTGCTATTCCTTGGTTGGCGGGGGAGGGAGAGACCCAGTACTTC. It translates to CSAIPWLAGEGETQYF. This chain links TRBV20-1 with TRBJ2-5; TRBD2 matches at 7 bases. Germline CDR1 DFQATT, CDR2 SNEGSKA (reference sequence). J lost 4 bases, V lost 4 bases, and 15 bases had no gene match. The CDR3 runs to 16 residues.

The chain links TRBV19 to TRBJ2-7; D remains ambiguous. Germline CDR1 and CDR2: LNHDA and SQIVND (reference sequence). There are 16 residues in the CDR3. V lost 3 bases, J lost 5 bases, and 20 bases lay in between. The CDR3 nucleotides read TGTGCCAGTAGTATCAAGGTTGTAAGGCAGACCCACGAGCAGTACTTC. Amino acids: CASSIKVVRQTHEQYF.

The table lists this clonotype with a few counts. V is TRBV5-1 and J is TRBJ1-1; D unresolved. CDR3 length equals 13 residues. CDR1 is SGHRS and CDR2 is YFSETQ in the germline V gene. V dropped 5 bases and J dropped 7 bases, with 15 bases sitting between them. CDR3 amino acids: CASSETSFGEAFF. CDR3 nucleotide sequence: TGCGCCAGCAGTGAGACATCATTTGGTGAAGCTTTCTTT.

The chain recombines TRBV7-2 with TRBJ2-1; D remains ambiguous. V was cut by 3 bases and J by 6 bases, with 9 bases left in between. CDR1 and CDR2 from the germline V gene are SGHTA and FQGNSA. The CDR3 is 13 residues long. CDR3 DNA sequence: TGTGCCAGCAGCTTCTCGCGACTCAATGAGCAGTTCTTC. Encoded protein: CASSFSRLNEQFF.

This clonotype was counted a few times. Sequence at one end of the junction differs from germline and may be a read error. This rearrangement joins TRBV6-5 to TRBJ2-1; D not certain. This CDR3 is 15 amino acids long. Germline V CDR1 and CDR2: MNHEY, SVGAGI. CDR3 residues: CASSDSTQTYNEQFF. The DNA for the CDR3 is TGTGCCAGCAGTGACTCGACTCAAACCTACAATGAGCAGTTCTTC.

This clonotype was counted between two and nine times. The V call is TRBV7-9, the J call TRBJ2-1; D remains unclear. CDR3 size: 14 residues. Germline CDR1 SEHNR, CDR2 FQNEAQ (reference sequence). Trimming removed 5 bases from V and 2 bases from J, with 10 bases in between. CDR3: CASSPVEPYNEQFF. For the CDR3, the DNA is TGTGCCAGCAGCCCAGTCGAGCCCTACAATGAGCAGTTCTTC.

The CDR3 sequence: CASSYAGGAYEQYF. CDR3 nucleotide sequence: TGTGCCAGCAGCTACGCAGGGGGGGCCTACGAGCAGTACTTC. The chain has TRBV9 and TRBJ2-7; D possibly uses TRBD1 or TRBD2 (7 bases each). The V gene's germline CDR1 is SGDLS and CDR2 YYNGEE. V was trimmed by 4 bases and J by 2 bases, leaving 13 bases between them. CDR3 size: 14 residues.

The chain uses TRBV5-5 and TRBJ1-2, with no clear D. Germline V gene lookup returns CDR1 SGHKS and CDR2 YYEKEE (reference sequence). This CDR3 has 14 amino acids. Trimming shortened V by 1 base and J by 7 bases, and 14 bases separated the two germline ends. CDR3 nucleotide sequence: TGTGCCAGCAGCTTGCTACACCTCTCGGGTGGCTACACCTTC. Amino acid sequence: CASSLLHLSGGYTF.

The V and J genes are TRBV4-3 and TRBJ1-2, with 7 nucleotides matching TRBD1. J lost 8 bases, V lost 2 bases, and 11 bases had no gene match. Germline V gene sequence: CDR1 LGHNA, CDR2 YSLEER. CDR3 length equals 15 residues. DNA for the CDR3: TGCGCCAGCAGCCAAAAGAGACAGGGATCGTTCGGCTACACCTTC. Translating gives CASSQKRQGSFGYTF.

The CDR3 DNA follows: TGCGCCAGCAGCCAAGACTTTTTTGGCACGAACACTGAAGCTTTCTTT. Protein product: CASSQDFFGTNTEAFF. V and J are TRBV4-3 and TRBJ1-1; D unresolved. This CDR3 is built from 16 residues. V was clipped by 0 bases and J by 1 base, with 12 bases between them. In germline, CDR1 is LGHNA, CDR2 YSLEER.

This clonotype was counted only a few times. The rearrangement links TRBV4-2 to TRBJ2-7, with D possibly being TRBD2 (5 bases). The germline V gene has CDR1 LGHNA and CDR2 YNFKEQ. Trimming left V 0 bases short and J 1 base short, with 10 bases between. The CDR3 spans 15 residues. This chain's CDR3 is CASSQERGYSYEQYF. CDR3 sequence (DNA): TGTGCCAGCAGCCAAGAGCGCGGGTATTCCTACGAGCAGTACTTC.

The rearrangement uses TRBV3-1 and TRBJ2-1; TRBD2 aligns across 8 bases. The germline CDR1 and CDR2 sequences are LGHDT and YNNKEL (reference sequence). Unmatched junction bases numbered 6, after V lost 0 bases and J lost 2 bases. This CDR3 contains 17 residues. The CDR3 nucleotides are TGTGCCAGCAGCCAAGATCGTCAGCGGGGGACCTACAATGAGCAGTTCTTC. This gives the protein CASSQDRQRGTYNEQFF.

This clonotype was counted only a few times. V is TRBV5-1 and J is TRBJ1-4; 11 bases line up with TRBD1. The CDR3 spans 15 residues. Germline V gene lookup returns CDR1 SGHRS and CDR2 YFSETQ. J gave up 5 bases and V 7 bases, and 7 bases lay outside the gene matches. This chain's CDR3 is CASSPGTGGNEKLFF. In DNA, the CDR3 is TGCGCCAGCTCCCCGGGGACAGGGGGAAATGAAAAACTGTTTTTT.

This clonotype was seen a few times. The J gene is TRBJ2-1, the V gene TRBV7-6; 12 bases map to TRBD2. Losses at the gene ends were 2 bases for V and 5 bases for J; bases not matched to a gene: 10. There are 18 residues in the CDR3. The germline gives CDR1 SGHVS, CDR2 FNYEAQ. This CDR3 is CASSLSIRLAGENNEQFF. CDR3 nucleotides: TGTGCCAGCAGCTTATCCATCAGACTAGCGGGAGAGAACAATGAGCAGTTCTTC.

This clonotype came up a few times. The chain is built from TRBV12-3 or TRBV12-4 and TRBJ2-6, with D possibly matching TRBD2 (5 bases). With 4 bases removed from V and 0 bases from J, the gap between germline ends came to 13 bases. The CDR3 extends over 17 amino acids. The CDR3 DNA reads TGTGCCAGCAGTTCAGGACTGGTCCGCTCTGGGGCCAACGTCCTGACTTTC. This encodes CASSSGLVRSGANVLTF.

This clonotype came up a few times. V and J are TRBV7-2 and TRBJ2-4, with a possible D match to TRBD1 (6 bases). V dropped 4 bases and J dropped 3 bases, with 7 bases sitting between them. Germline-derived CDR1 and CDR2 are SGHTA and FQGNSA. CDR3 length: 13 amino acids. DNA of the CDR3: TGTGCCAGCAGCTGGACAGACAAAAACATTCAGTACTTC. This encodes CASSWTDKNIQYF.

This clonotype was seen just once. V and J are TRBV5-1 and TRBJ1-1, with D unclear. The germline V and J ends were trimmed by 2 bases and 7 bases, with 12 bases remaining between them. The CDR3 sequence is 13 residues long. Germline V gene data show CDR1 as SGHRS and CDR2 as YFSETQ. CDR3 residues: CASSFQHRSEAFF. The DNA of the CDR3 is TGCGCCAGCAGCTTTCAACACAGAAGTGAAGCTTTCTTT.

This clonotype turned up a few times. This chain uses TRBV5-6 with TRBJ2-5; no firm D call. Germline CDR1 SGHDT, CDR2 YYEEEE. V was pared by 0 bases and J by 1 base, with 10 bases between. The CDR3 totals 15 residues. The CDR3 region has the DNA TGTGCCAGCAGCTTGGCAGGTGGGCGCCAAGAGACCCAGTACTTC. This encodes CASSLAGGRQETQYF.

Turning to this clonotype: Mismatch with germline at one junction end may stem from a read error. This chain joins TRBV2 and TRBJ2-5; TRBD1 agrees at 7 bases. This CDR3 spans 17 amino acids. Germline V CDR1 and CDR2: SNHLY, FYNNEI. CDR3 in amino acids: CASSEGRIWTGQETQYF. The CDR3 nucleotides are TGTGCCAGCAGCGAAGGCCGGATTTGGACAGGTCAAGAGACCCAGTACTTC.

The chain combines TRBV7-9 with TRBJ2-6; D perhaps matches TRBD2 (5 bases). The CDR3 loop spans 17 amino acids. V lost 6 bases and J 2 bases, leaving 17 bases between the germline ends. The V gene's germline CDR1 is SEHNR and CDR2 FQNEAQ (reference sequence). DNA of the CDR3: TGTGCCAGCAGGAGGTCCGGGAAAGAAGCTGGGGCCAACGTCCTGACTTTC. This encodes CASRRSGKEAGANVLTF.

Only a few counts were recorded for this clonotype. This chain connects TRBV20-1 to TRBJ2-7; D call uncertain. CDR1 is DFQATT and CDR2 is SNEGSKA in the germline V gene (reference sequence). The V gene lost 0 bases and the J gene lost 3 bases, with 6 bases spanning the gap. This CDR3 is built from 12 residues. In nucleotides, the CDR3 is TGCAGTGCTAGAGATACTAACTACGAGCAGTACTTC. Its protein is CSARDTNYEQYF.

This clonotype was counted between two and nine times. V usage is TRBV25-1 and J usage is TRBJ1-6; no clear D. The CDR3 length is 15 residues. V was pared by 1 base and J by 8 bases, with 12 bases between. Germline V gene data show CDR1 as MGHDK and CDR2 as SYGVNS. CDR3 amino acids: CASSESDLGHSPLHF. The CDR3 DNA follows: TGTGCCAGCAGTGAATCGGACCTTGGCCATTCACCCCTCCACTTT.

The chain carries TRBV7-2 and TRBJ2-1; no clear D gene. Germline values: CDR1 SGHTA, CDR2 FQGNSA. Deletions cut 4 bases from V and 9 bases from J, with 16 bases between. The CDR3 has 14 amino acids. The CDR3 coding sequence is TGTGCCAGCAGCTCCGTGGGTGGGTCGGGTGAGCAGTTCTTC. It encodes CASSSVGGSGEQFF.

The chain recombines TRBV5-1 with TRBJ2-1; TRBD1 matches at 10 bases. Per the germline V gene, CDR1 is SGHRS and CDR2 is YFSETQ. Unmatched junction bases numbered 8, after V lost 1 base and J lost 4 bases. This CDR3 spans 17 amino acids. The CDR3 DNA is TGCGCCAGCAGCTTGAATCCGGGACAGGGGAGATACAATGAGCAGTTCTTC. Amino acid sequence: CASSLNPGQGRYNEQFF.

The V and J genes are TRBV12-3 or TRBV12-4 and TRBJ2-1; tentative D call: TRBD1 (6 bases). With 8 bases removed from V and 9 bases from J, the gap between germline ends came to 11 bases. CDR3 length: 11 residues. CDR3 sequence (DNA): TGTGCCAGCGCGCGGACAGTTGAGCAGTTCTTC. Translating gives CASARTVEQFF.

The chain carries TRBV12-3 or TRBV12-4 and TRBJ1-1, with D unresolved. Deletions cut 4 bases from V and 6 bases from J, with 12 bases between. There are 13 residues in the CDR3. CDR3 residues: CASSSSAPPEAFF. In DNA form, the CDR3 reads TGTGCCAGCAGTTCATCCGCCCCGCCTGAAGCTTTCTTT.

The table lists this clonotype with many counts. The CDR3, as DNA: TGTGCCAGCAGCTTGTCTAGCGGGATCCAAGAGACCCAGTACTTC. Translation: CASSLSSGIQETQYF. The chain carries TRBV7-9 and TRBJ2-5; TRBD2 agrees at 9 bases. Per germline, CDR1 SEHNR and CDR2 FQNEAQ (reference sequence). V lost 3 bases to trimming and J lost 1 base; unmatched junction nucleotides: 3. The CDR3 spans 15 residues.

This clonotype came up a few times. The V and J genes are TRBV11-2 and TRBJ2-2; 8 bases map to TRBD1. The CDR3 contains 15 residues. Germline CDR1 and CDR2: SGHAT and FQNNGV. Trimming at V came to 6 bases and at J to 7 bases, leaving 10 bases not matched to a gene. The CDR3 sequence: CASSPRTGLVGELFF. For the CDR3, the DNA is TGTGCCAGCAGTCCCAGGACAGGGTTGGTCGGGGAGCTGTTTTTT.

This rearrangement joins TRBV7-9 to TRBJ1-1, with D maybe TRBD1 (5 bases). The CDR3 contains 12 residues. The ends were cut back, 5 bases at V and 7 bases at J, with 11 bases in the middle. The germline V gene encodes CDR1 SEHNR and CDR2 FQNEAQ (reference sequence). CDR3 in amino acids: CASSRLGVEAFF. The DNA of the CDR3 is TGTGCCAGCAGCCGCTTGGGGGTTGAAGCTTTCTTT.

This clonotype was recorded a few times. The CDR3 DNA sequence: TGTGCCTGGCGAGATAAGACAGACTACACAGATACGCAGTATTTT. Translated, it gives CAWRDKTDYTDTQYF. The rearrangement links TRBV30 to TRBJ2-3; D is tentatively TRBD1 or TRBD2 (5 bases each). The V end lost 5 bases, the J end lost 2 bases, and 17 bases lay between the germline ends. CDR3 length: 15 amino acids. In germline, CDR1 is GTSNPN, CDR2 SVGIG (reference sequence).